This is a list of T cell receptor beta chains from one sample in a study of CD8+CD57+ T cells in acquired aplastic anemia. TCRdb used MiXCR to reprocess the reads, holding one entry per CDR3 protein. Among 400,000 to 600,000 distinct CDR3 sequences listed, around 30% were seen once. Material: sorted CD4+, CD8+, or CD8+CD57+ T cells (not recorded which) from PBMCs. These receptors originate from a human donor with aplastic anemia. Both conserved end residues are trimmed from each CDR3. Fields, in order: CDR3 length, V gene, CDR3 protein.

12 | TRBV25-1 | ASRGTGRHQPQH
12 | TRBV7-2 | ASSLYSSGNTIY
11 | TRBV29-1 | SVEGAGGPEAF
10 | TRBV29-1 | SVEVGAYEQY
13 | TRBV15 | ASSLPGLAANEQF
12 | TRBV7-8 | ASSLKGEDYGYT
12 | TRBV27 | ASSLSWGGTEAF
14 | TRBV2 | ASSYRAAGYNYGYT
14 | TRBV4-2 | ASSQDPSGGIYEQY
12 | TRBV2 | ASRDRGLNQPQH
13 | TRBV25-1 | ASSPSGEGLGEQY
12 | TRBV6-6 | ASSYSGQRDEQY
14 | TRBV9 | ASSGTQGGTTGELF
9 | TRBV20-1 | SAGHYGGYT
14 | TRBV7-8 | ASSSQIPEPLYGYT
15 | TRBV25-1 | ASSEWKGGISGNTIY
14 | TRBV3-1 | ASSQYGQGANSPLH
13 | TRBV20-1 | SARSSTGVDQPQH
12 | TRBV5-1 | ASSLEGASLGYT
16 | TRBV18 | ASSPPLGEQSSYNEQF
14 | TRBV7-8 | ASSLDPGQGYNEQF
10 | TRBV2 | ASSFPGREQY
15 | TRBV11-1 | ASSLSLTSGNTGELF
14 | TRBV6-5 | ASSYSTRRTVYGYT
14 | TRBV24-1 | ATSDPTDRGNQPQH
13 | TRBV9 | ASSVVTAGANVLT
14 | TRBV2 | ASSDTVGAANTEAF
12 | TRBV5-1 | ASTPGGGGNTIY
14 | TRBV19 | ASSIDPGQENYGYT
14 | TRBV19 | ASSSDASSGANVLT
13 | TRBV25-1 | ASSVRGGWNQPQH
11 | TRBV7-9 | ASSSTNQETQY
10 | TRBV15 | ATSRDTDTQY
11 | TRBV7-2 | ASSLLNGSPLH
12 | TRBV29-1 | STMVREVYNEQF
14 | TRBV2 | ASSEALQGFNTEAF
11 | TRBV15 | ATSEGGLGTQY
13 | TRBV19 | ASSPARAHTYGYT
13 | TRBV25-1 | ASSQDNLPSSEQF
13 | TRBV5-1 | ASSLERSAGNGYT
13 | TRBV9 | ASSPRIGSNQPQH
12 | TRBV29-1 | SVVAGSSYNEQF
13 | TRBV7-3 | ASSPGGGGNYEQY
13 | TRBV7-2 | ASSPPDRGNSPHH
11 | TRBV28 | ASSATTFYGYT
12 | TRBV12-3/TRBV12-4 | AGSLGRGQETQY
13 | TRBV11-2 | ASSPQSGGVDTQY
12 | TRBV6-1 | ASKRTGGSTEAF
13 | TRBV20-1 | SAGLLSGRSETQY
12 | TRBV5-1 | ASSGIERGTEAF
11 | TRBV10-3 | ASRPRSAYEQF
14 | TRBV20-1 | SARDEGQSMNTEAF
12 | TRBV7-9 | ASSFAGVNTEAF
13 | TRBV7-2 | ASSAGLGSGNTIY
13 | TRBV7-2 | ASSATPDADYGYT
11 | TRBV19 | ASSIATGPDYT
14 | TRBV20-1 | SARDRRAADTDTQY
13 | TRBV30 | AWSVGDLSNQPQH
9 | TRBV10-3 | AISEGATEA
13 | TRBV5-1 | ASSLSRGMNTEAF